Following are 9 T cell receptor beta chains from one sample sequenced in a study of CD8+ T cells in alopecia areata (dated by TCRdb to 2016 to 2018). To prepare the library, the immunoSEQ multiplex PCR assay was applied. RNA was extracted from all samples and reverse transcribed into cDNA as template for TCR sequencing. TCRdb retrieved this table from immuneACCESS and kept in-frame rearrangements only. Not all clones are present; in checked studies, unresolved V genes account for under half, and no reason is known for the remainder. Here the sample has about 140,000 clones; roughly 86% occur a single time. Roughly an eighth of the sample is held by the ten biggest clonotypes. According to the study, the label for this sample's time point signals: less than five weeks on oral tofacitinib. The meaning of the sample's treatment or condition label: oral pan-JAK inhibitor, 5-10 mg twice daily. The source material was CD8+ T cells sorted from blood, sampled at week 4, from a patient treated with tofacitinib. The source of these receptors is a human donor with alopecia areata.

V usage is TRBV5-4 and J usage is TRBJ2-1, with D possibly TRBD2 on 5 matching bases. The CDR3 consists of 16 residues. The ends were cut back, 2 bases at V and 4 bases at J, with 16 bases in the middle. Germline assignment: CDR1 SGHNT and CDR2 YYREEE (reference sequence). DNA of the CDR3: TGTGCCAGCAGCTTTCCCGAACTAGGGCGATACAATGAGCAGTTCTTC. Translation gives CASSFPELGRYNEQFF.

The rearrangement uses TRBV19 and TRBJ1-5; TRBD1 is a possible D gene (5 bases). The CDR3 consists of 15 residues. The V and J ends lost 5 bases and 4 bases respectively, with 15 bases between them. Germline-derived CDR1 and CDR2 are LNHDA and SQIVND (reference sequence). CDR3 amino acids: CASSGTGDWNQPQHF. CDR3 coding DNA: TGTGCCAGTAGTGGTACAGGTGATTGGAATCAGCCCCAGCATTTT.

This clone was picked up a small number of times. The V call is TRBV9, the J call TRBJ2-3; 12 positions agree with TRBD2. CDR3 length equals 16 residues. Germline CDR1 and CDR2: SGDLS and YYNGEE. V was pared by 4 bases and J by 6 bases, with 9 bases of the junction left unmatched. The CDR3, as DNA: TGTGCCAGCAGCTCTCGACTAGCGGGAGATTTTGATACGCAGTATTTT. As protein: CASSSRLAGDFDTQYF.

The chain employs TRBV25-1 and TRBJ2-4; 7 nucleotides line up with TRBD2. V lost 11 bases, J lost 3 bases, and 7 bases stayed unmatched. The CDR3 is 13 amino acids. The germline gives CDR1 MGHDK, CDR2 SYGVNS. The DNA of the CDR3 is TGTGCCTCGGGAGGTTGGGGCAAAAACATTCAGTACTTC. It encodes CASGGWGKNIQYF.

The genes are TRBV6-4 and TRBJ2-7; maybe TRBD2 (5 bases). Germline V gives CDR1 MRHNA, CDR2 SNTAGT. V lost 2 bases to trimming and J lost 0 bases, with 17 bases between them. The CDR3 length is 17 residues. The CDR3 sequence: CASSDPPNVGSSYEQYF. CDR3 bases: TGTGCCAGCAGTGACCCCCCGAATGTGGGGAGCTCCTACGAGCAGTACTTC.

This rearrangement joins TRBV27 to TRBJ2-6; D not certain. Germline V gene data show CDR1 as MNHEY and CDR2 as SMNVEV (reference sequence). V lost 7 bases and J lost 0, with 19 bases in between. This CDR3 is built from 18 residues. The CDR3 DNA sequence: TGTGCCAGCACTATCCTAGGCGGCCAGCCCTCTGGGGCCAACGTCCTGACTTTC. Encoded protein: CASTILGGQPSGANVLTF.

This clone was detected only a few times. V is TRBV9 and J is TRBJ2-3, with D unresolved. Germline CDR1 reads SGDLS; CDR2 reads YYNGEE. There are 16 residues in the CDR3. The germline V and J ends were trimmed by 0 bases and 0 bases, with 11 bases remaining between them. CDR3 amino acids: CASSVGAGTSTDTQYF. The CDR3, as DNA: TGTGCCAGCAGCGTAGGCGCTGGAACTAGCACAGATACGCAGTATTTT.

The CDR3 spells CASTLGTEAFF. The CDR3 DNA reads TGTGCCAGCACCCTGGGGACTGAAGCTTTCTTT. The rearrangement uses TRBV2 and TRBJ1-1; D call uncertain. Germline V gene data show CDR1 as SNHLY and CDR2 as FYNNEI. The V gene lost 7 bases and the J gene lost 5 bases, with 8 bases spanning the gap. The CDR3 length is 11 residues.

This chain connects TRBV5-4 to TRBJ2-2; D unresolved. Germline V gene lookup returns CDR1 SGHNT and CDR2 YYREEE (reference sequence). Trimming removed 7 bases at V and 7 bases at J, with 23 bases between. This CDR3 comprises 16 residues. CDR3 protein: CASPLYKITSRGELFF. CDR3 DNA sequence: TGTGCCAGCCCTCTATACAAGATTACGAGTCGCGGGGAGCTGTTTTTT.